This T cell receptor beta chain was captured by sequencing in a study of cytomegalovirus exposure and HLA in healthy donors. The PCR ran on 60 Vbeta and 13 Jbeta primers. Repertoires were generated with immunoSEQ multiplex PCR, while TCRdb's copy carries only in-frame clones and drops some. The table includes some 90,000 clones, roughly 80% detected once. Remarks on this clone: Antigen unknown.

Study-wide results and limits: Upon later analysis, TCR association rates were observed to vary by HLA locus, being highest for DRB1 and lowest for HLA-C.

Sequencing was performed on PBMCs. This sequence was found in a boy aged 10-17 years in good health and CMV-seronegative.

The CDR3 reads CASSKDRAGETQYF. CDR3 DNA sequence: TGTGCCAGCTCAAAAGACAGGGCAGGGGAGACCCAGTACTTC. The chain employs TRBV18 and TRBJ2-5; TRBD1 matches at 7 bases. The CDR3 is 14 residues long. The germline V gene has CDR1 KGHSH and CDR2 LQKENI. V dropped 5 bases and J dropped 5; count of bases not matched to a gene: 8.